Listed below are T cell receptor beta chains from one sample, sequenced in a study of early T cells in non-severe SARS-CoV-2 infection. TCRdb recomputed calls from the 5' RACE reads with MiXCR, one row per CDR3 protein. The table has fewer than 30,000 distinct CDR3 sequences, around 4.5% seen once; the top ten hold roughly 4%. The sequenced sample was whole blood. The receptors stem from an adult who was a healthcare worker with PCR-confirmed SARS-CoV-2 infection or an uninfected control (not recorded which). Each CDR3 is given with its conserved first and last residue. The order of the fields is clone size, D gene, J gene, V gene, CDR3 protein, CDR3 DNA. The D gene is left open where the match is weak. Size values are once, few and many counts, or a class for expanded clones, and some rows have none.

abundance: many
d_gene: .
j_gene: TRBJ2-1
v_gene: TRBV7-2
CDR3aa: CASSLLARVSYNEQFF
CDR3nt: TGTGCCAGCAGCTTATTAGCCAGGGTCTCCTACAATGAGCAGTTCTTC

abundance: many
d_gene: TRBD1
j_gene: TRBJ2-7
v_gene: TRBV27
CDR3aa: CASSLDRVSYEQYF
CDR3nt: TGTGCCAGCAGTTTAGACAGGGTTTCCTACGAGCAGTACTTC

abundance: many
d_gene: .
j_gene: TRBJ2-1
v_gene: TRBV29-1
CDR3aa: CSVEAGMGGEQFF
CDR3nt: TGCAGCGTTGAAGCGGGGATGGGAGGTGAGCAGTTCTTC

abundance: many
d_gene: TRBD1
j_gene: TRBJ2-3
v_gene: TRBV28
CDR3aa: CASSYHGTGAVNTQYF
CDR3nt: TGTGCCAGCAGTTACCACGGGACAGGGGCCGTGAATACGCAGTATTTT

abundance: many
d_gene: .
j_gene: TRBJ2-1
v_gene: TRBV6-2/TRBV6-3
CDR3aa: CASSSSGSSYNEQFF
CDR3nt: TGTGCCAGCAGTTCCTCGGGGAGCTCCTACAATGAGCAGTTCTTC

abundance: many
d_gene: .
j_gene: TRBJ2-3
v_gene: TRBV20-1
CDR3aa: CSARARDNTDTQYF
CDR3nt: TGCAGTGCTAGAGCCAGGGACAACACAGATACGCAGTATTTT

abundance: few
d_gene: .
j_gene: TRBJ1-6
v_gene: TRBV9
CDR3aa: CASSVAGSYNSPLHF
CDR3nt: TGTGCCAGCAGCGTAGCAGGCTCCTATAATTCACCCCTCCACTTT

abundance: many
d_gene: .
j_gene: TRBJ2-7
v_gene: TRBV6-6
CDR3aa: CASIDGTYEQYF
CDR3nt: TGTGCCAGCATCGACGGCACCTACGAGCAGTACTTC

abundance: many
d_gene: .
j_gene: TRBJ1-1
v_gene: TRBV7-9
CDR3aa: CASSSQRLNTEAFF
CDR3nt: TGTGCCAGCAGCTCACAGCGATTGAACACTGAAGCTTTCTTT

abundance: .
d_gene: TRBD1
j_gene: TRBJ1-6
v_gene: TRBV20-1
CDR3aa: CSAFGTGRSPLHF
CDR3nt: TGCAGTGCCTTTGGGACAGGTCGCTCACCCCTCCACTTT

abundance: many
d_gene: TRBD2
j_gene: TRBJ2-7
v_gene: TRBV11-2
CDR3aa: CASSLSGAPYEQYF
CDR3nt: TGTGCCAGCAGCCTTAGCGGGGCACCATACGAGCAGTACTTC

abundance: many
d_gene: .
j_gene: TRBJ2-7
v_gene: TRBV21-1
CDR3aa: CASSPRPYEQYF
CDR3nt: TGTGCCAGCAGCCCTCGTCCCTACGAGCAGTACTTC

abundance: few
d_gene: .
j_gene: TRBJ2-2
v_gene: TRBV6-5
CDR3aa: CASSYSGPNTGELFF
CDR3nt: TGTGCCAGCAGTTACTCGGGACCGAACACCGGGGAGCTGTTTTTT

abundance: many
d_gene: TRBD1
j_gene: TRBJ2-2
v_gene: TRBV28
CDR3aa: CASTMAGGTGELFF
CDR3nt: TGTGCCAGCACCATGGCAGGGGGCACCGGGGAGCTGTTTTTT

abundance: many
d_gene: .
j_gene: TRBJ1-2
v_gene: TRBV7-6
CDR3aa: CASSLAGFYGYTF
CDR3nt: TGTGCCAGCAGCTTAGCAGGGTTCTATGGCTACACCTTC

abundance: .
d_gene: TRBD2
j_gene: TRBJ2-1
v_gene: TRBV29-1
CDR3aa: CSGDGSSGRSYNEQFF
CDR3nt: TGCAGCGGGGATGGTTCTAGCGGGAGGTCTTACAATGAGCAGTTCTTC

abundance: few
d_gene: .
j_gene: TRBJ2-2
v_gene: TRBV5-1
CDR3aa: CASSSPMVGELFF
CDR3nt: TGCGCCAGCAGCTCCCCCATGGTCGGGGAGCTGTTTTTT

abundance: many
d_gene: TRBD2
j_gene: TRBJ2-3
v_gene: TRBV4-1
CDR3aa: CASSQTGGLIDTQYF
CDR3nt: TGCGCCAGCAGCCAGACGGGGGGGCTTATAGATACGCAGTATTTT

abundance: .
d_gene: .
j_gene: TRBJ2-7
v_gene: TRBV12-5
CDR3aa: CASGLVLGRLDEQYF
CDR3nt: TGTGCTAGTGGTTTGGTACTTGGACGGTTAGACGAGCAGTACTTC

abundance: few
d_gene: .
j_gene: TRBJ1-1
v_gene: TRBV10-1
CDR3aa: CASSEGSTEAFF
CDR3nt: TGCGCCAGCAGTGAAGGGAGCACTGAAGCTTTCTTT

abundance: many
d_gene: TRBD1
j_gene: TRBJ2-1
v_gene: TRBV6-5
CDR3aa: CASSYSIPGQGPYNEQFF
CDR3nt: TGTGCCAGCAGTTACTCGATCCCCGGACAGGGCCCTTACAATGAGCAGTTCTTC

abundance: many
d_gene: .
j_gene: TRBJ2-1
v_gene: TRBV11-2
CDR3aa: CASRLVHEQFF
CDR3nt: TGTGCCAGCAGACTAGTCCATGAGCAGTTCTTC

abundance: many
d_gene: .
j_gene: TRBJ1-3
v_gene: TRBV7-6
CDR3aa: CASSSQTNSGNTIYF
CDR3nt: TGTGCCAGCAGCTCTCAGACAAACTCTGGAAACACCATATATTTT

abundance: medium-sized
d_gene: TRBD2
j_gene: TRBJ2-1
v_gene: TRBV7-2
CDR3aa: CASSPRGGRWNEQFF
CDR3nt: TGTGCCAGCAGCCCGCGGGGGGGCCGTTGGAATGAGCAGTTCTTC

abundance: few
d_gene: TRBD1
j_gene: TRBJ2-3
v_gene: TRBV27
CDR3aa: CASSPSRTGRVDTQYF
CDR3nt: TGTGCCAGCAGTCCCTCCCGGACAGGGAGAGTAGATACGCAGTATTTT

abundance: few
d_gene: .
j_gene: TRBJ2-1
v_gene: TRBV6-6
CDR3aa: CAGSPSRSYNEQFF
CDR3nt: TGTGCCGGCAGTCCCTCGAGGAGTTACAATGAGCAGTTCTTC

abundance: many
d_gene: TRBD2
j_gene: TRBJ2-3
v_gene: TRBV7-2
CDR3aa: CASSEGLAGGNTQYF
CDR3nt: TGTGCCAGCAGCGAAGGGCTAGCGGGGGGAAATACGCAGTATTTT

abundance: many
d_gene: .
j_gene: TRBJ2-5
v_gene: TRBV5-6
CDR3aa: CASSLGREETQYF
CDR3nt: TGTGCCAGCAGCTTGGGCAGGGAAGAGACCCAGTACTTC